The entry below describes one TCR beta chain. Antigen unknown. Quantitative molecular-barcoded 5'-RACE generated the TCR beta libraries. TCRdb used MiXCR to reprocess the 5' RACE reads, holding one entry per CDR3 protein. The data contain over 450,000 distinct CDR3 sequences, about 12% of them seen just once; the ten biggest clones take up 6.8%. The ends lost 2 bases at V and 3 bases at J; junction bases unmatched: 3. Germline assignment: CDR1 LGHDT and CDR2 YNNKEL (reference sequence). The CDR3 loop spans 16 amino acids. The sample originates from a study of CD8 T cells in ankylosing spondylitis. Overall study results and limits: The authors found the disease-linked clones to be CD8+ and relatively rare in peripheral blood. It appeared that ankylosing spondylitis blood was characterized by a TCR beta motif of roughly 8 highly homologous variants. Matched synovial fluid from ankylosing spondylitis patients was reported to be enriched for disease-linked clones.

The clonotype comes from a male donor with ankylosing spondylitis. This chain links TRBV3-1 with TRBJ2-1; 11 bases agree with TRBD1. The source material was blood, either unsorted or a sorted T cell fraction (not recorded which). Here the CDR3 DNA reads TGTGCCAGCAGCCAACCTGGGACAGGGGGCTACAATGAGCAGTTCTTC. It yields the protein CASSQPGTGGYNEQFF.